This T cell receptor beta chain was found in a study of shared T cell receptors in the human thymus. Clones were read by immunoSEQ multiplex PCR, and TCRdb kept only the in-frame ones, dropping some. The top ten clones hold 0.008% to 0.011% of a sample with about 610,000 clones, 85% to 90% of them seen once. Germline V lookup: CDR1 GTSNPN, CDR2 SVGIG (reference sequence). CDR3 size: 17 residues. The V gene end was trimmed by 2 bases and the J gene end by 0 bases; junction bases not matched to a gene: 8. These sequences were also reported in another study, on human thymus T cells. That study adds: Resections obtained during corrective heart surgery supplied the thymus tissue. Across thymic and blood repertoires, the usage of V and J genes appeared to be biased. Overlap was high between thymic repertoires from unrelated individuals, as reported in related research.

The gene calls are TRBV30 and TRBJ2-7; 12 positions match TRBD2. The clonotype comes from a boy less than two years old with a congenital heart defect. The sequencing sample was made of thymocytes. DNA of the CDR3: TGTGCCTGGAGTCTGACTAGCGGGGGTTACCTCTCCTACGAGCAGTACTTC. Translated: CAWSLTSGGYLSYEQYF.